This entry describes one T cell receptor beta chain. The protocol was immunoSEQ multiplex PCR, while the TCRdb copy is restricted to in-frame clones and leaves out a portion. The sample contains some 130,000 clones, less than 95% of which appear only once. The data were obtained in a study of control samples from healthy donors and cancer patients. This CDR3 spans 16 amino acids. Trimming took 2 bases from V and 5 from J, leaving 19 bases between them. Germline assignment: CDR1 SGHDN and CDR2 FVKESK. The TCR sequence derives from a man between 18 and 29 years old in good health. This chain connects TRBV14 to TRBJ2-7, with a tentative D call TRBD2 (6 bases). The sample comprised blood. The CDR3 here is CASSQFPGLGGHEQYF. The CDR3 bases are TGTGCCAGCAGCCAATTCCCGGGACTTGGAGGTCACGAGCAGTACTTC.